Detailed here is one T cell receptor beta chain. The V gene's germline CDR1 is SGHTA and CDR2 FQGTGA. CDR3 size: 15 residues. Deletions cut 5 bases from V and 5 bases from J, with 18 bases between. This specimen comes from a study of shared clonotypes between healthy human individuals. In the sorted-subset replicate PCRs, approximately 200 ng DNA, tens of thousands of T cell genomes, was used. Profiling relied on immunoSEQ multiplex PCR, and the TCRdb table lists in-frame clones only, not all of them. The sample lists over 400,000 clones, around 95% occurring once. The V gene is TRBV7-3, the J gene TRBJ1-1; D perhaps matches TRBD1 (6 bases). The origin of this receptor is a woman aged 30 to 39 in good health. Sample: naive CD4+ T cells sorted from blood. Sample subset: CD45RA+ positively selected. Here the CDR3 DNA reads TGTGCCAGCAGCCCCCGTCCGGGGGGCAGGACTGAAGCTTTCTTT. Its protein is CASSPRPGGRTEAFF.